Each of the 26 T cell receptor beta chains below was sequenced from the same sample in a study of response to subunit inactivated influenza vaccine. TCRdb itself ran the RT-PCR reads through MiXCR, one entry per CDR3 protein. The profile shows fewer than 250,000 distinct CDR3 sequences, approximately 15% of them singletons. Sequenced here: CD8+ T cells sorted from PBMCs, sampled roughly 5 days after vaccination. The receptors shown here come from a man in his fifties or sixties who received an inactivated influenza vaccine.

At least ten counts were recorded for this clonotype. The chain uses TRBV7-9 and TRBJ2-7; D is uncertain. Trimming took 2 bases from V and 5 from J, leaving 16 bases between them. Germline V CDR1 and CDR2: SEHNR, FQNEAQ (reference sequence). The CDR3 has 15 residues. CDR3 DNA: TGTGCCAGCAGCTTAAGCTCCACCGGAAAGGACGAGCAGTACTTC. Its protein is CASSLSSTGKDEQYF.

This clonotype was recorded a few times. An end of the junction differs from the germline gene, which may be a read error. The chain couples TRBV20-1 to TRBJ2-5; D is unresolved. The CDR3 extends over 14 amino acids. CDR1 is DFQATT and CDR2 is SNEGSKA in the germline V gene (reference sequence). In nucleotides, the CDR3 is TGCAGTGCTAGAGATATGGCAGATCAAGAGAGCCAGTACTTC. The encoded protein is CSARDMADQESQYF.

This clonotype was detected a few times. The chain carries TRBV5-4 and TRBJ2-3; 10 bases map to TRBD2. Germline values: CDR1 SGHNT, CDR2 YYREEE (reference sequence). This CDR3 has 19 amino acids. The junction had 17 bases not matched to a gene; V was cut back by 7 bases and J by 0 bases. CDR3 sequence reads: CASADWASGGPISTDTQYF. The CDR3 nucleotides read TGTGCCAGCGCTGATTGGGCTAGCGGGGGACCCATAAGCACAGATACGCAGTATTTT.

The rearrangement joins TRBV6-2 or TRBV6-3 to TRBJ2-7; maybe TRBD2 (6 bases). Trimming removed 6 bases at V and 0 bases at J, with 9 bases between. The CDR3 has 13 residues. The germline V gene has CDR1 MNHEY and CDR2 SVGEGT. CDR3 nucleotides: TGTGCCAGCAGCCGGGGACTCTCCTACGAGCAGTACTTC. This translates into CASSRGLSYEQYF.

The chain uses TRBV7-2 and TRBJ2-2, with 7 nucleotides matching TRBD2. The CDR3 totals 14 residues. CDR1 and CDR2 (germline): SGHTA, FQGNSA. Trimming at V came to 0 bases and at J to 6 bases, leaving 1 base not matched to a gene. CDR3 nucleotide sequence: TGTGCCAGCAGCTTAGCGGGAGGGTCCGGGGAGCTGTTTTTT. The encoded protein is CASSLAGGSGELFF. Using reference TRBV7-2 and TRBJ2-2 for the parts outside the CDR3, the full variable domain is GAGVSQSPSNKVTEKGKDVELRCDPISGHTALYWYRQSLGQGLEFLIYFQGNSAPDKSGLPSDRFSAERTGGSVSTLTIQRTQQEDSAVYLCASSLAGGSGELFFGEGSRLTVL.

The genes are TRBV4-2 and TRBJ1-1, with D uncertain. CDR1 LGHNA and CDR2 YNFKEQ come from the germline V gene. Trimming cost V 0 bases and J 2 bases, with 7 bases left between them. CDR3 size: 14 residues. For the CDR3, the DNA is TGTGCCAGCAGCCAAGACCCCCGTAACACTGAAGCTTTCTTT. The encoded protein is CASSQDPRNTEAFF.

This chain links TRBV4-1 with TRBJ1-2; D might be TRBD1 (6 bases). The V end lost 4 bases, the J end lost 4 bases, and 19 bases lay between the germline ends. From germline, CDR1 is MGHRA and CDR2 YSYEKL. The length of the CDR3 is 16 residues. The CDR3, as DNA: TGCGCCAGCAGCCTAGGAACAGGGCTGGGGAGCTATGGCTACACCTTC. Protein sequence: CASSLGTGLGSYGYTF.

This clonotype was detected many times. The V and J genes are TRBV5-1 and TRBJ1-4; D is unresolved. V was pared by 3 bases and J by 8 bases, with 8 bases between. The CDR3 is made up of 12 amino acids. CDR1 and CDR2 from the germline V gene are SGHRS and YFSETQ. The chain's CDR3 is CASSSTSEKLFF. In nucleotides, the CDR3 is TGCGCCAGCAGCTCTACATCAGAAAAACTGTTTTTT. The whole variable domain, remainder taken from reference TRBV5-1 and TRBJ1-4, is KAGVTQTPRYLIKTRGQQVTLSCSPISGHRSVSWYQQTPGQGLQFLFEYFSETQRNKGNFPGRFSGRQFSNSRSEMNVSTLELGDSALYLCASSSTSEKLFFGSGTQLSVL.

The chain employs TRBV24-1 and TRBJ2-1; 9 bases map to TRBD1. Trimming at V came to 7 bases and at J to 5 bases, leaving 8 bases not matched to a gene. Germline CDR1 is KGHDR and CDR2 is SFDVKD. The CDR3 is made up of 15 amino acids. DNA of the CDR3: TGTGCCACCAGGGCAGCGACAGGGGGAAACAATGAGCAGTTCTTC. Translating gives CATRAATGGNNEQFF.

The CDR3 DNA is TGCAGCGTTGAGTCAGGGGGCTCCTACGAGCAGTACTTC. Encoded protein: CSVESGGSYEQYF. This chain connects TRBV29-1 to TRBJ2-7, with TRBD1 matching 7 bases. The V and J ends lost 3 bases and 0 bases, in that order; junction bases with no gene match: 2. Germline-derived CDR1 and CDR2 are SQVTM and ANQGSEA. This CDR3 spans 13 amino acids.

This clonotype showed up many times. The genes are TRBV4-2 and TRBJ1-1; 7 nucleotides match TRBD1. Germline lookup yields CDR1 LGHNA and CDR2 YNFKEQ. The CDR3 is 17 amino acids. With 1 base clipped from V and 3 bases from J, the junction kept 11 bases outside the gene matches. The CDR3 DNA is TGTGCCAGCAGCCAAGGAACAGGGGAAGTAGTCGACACTGAAGCTTTCTTT. The encoded protein is CASSQGTGEVVDTEAFF.

The chain is built from TRBV16 and TRBJ1-2, with no clear D. The CDR3 has 14 amino acids. Germline CDR1 KGHSY, CDR2 FQNENV. V was trimmed by 3 bases and J by 3 bases, leaving 11 bases between them. The CDR3 bases are TGTGCCAGCAGCCATGGCAGATTGGACTATGGCTACACCTTC. This sequence encodes CASSHGRLDYGYTF.

This clonotype has just a few counts. The chain couples TRBV5-1 to TRBJ2-2; D call uncertain. Trimming stripped 1 base from V and 0 bases from J, with 10 bases between. This CDR3 has 16 residues. Germline CDR1 and CDR2: SGHRS and YFSETQ. The chain's CDR3 is CASSLYQAANTGELFF. CDR3 bases: TGCGCCAGCAGCTTGTATCAGGCCGCGAACACCGGGGAGCTGTTTTTT. The full variable domain, completed using reference TRBV5-1 and TRBJ2-2, is KAGVTQTPRYLIKTRGQQVTLSCSPISGHRSVSWYQQTPGQGLQFLFEYFSETQRNKGNFPGRFSGRQFSNSRSEMNVSTLELGDSALYLCASSLYQAANTGELFFGEGSRLTVL.

This clonotype was recorded a few times. The chain has TRBV20-1 and TRBJ2-3, with no clear D. CDR3 length: 13 residues. Germline values: CDR1 DFQATT, CDR2 SNEGSKA (reference sequence). Trimming pared 4 bases from V and 0 bases from J, leaving 8 bases between. The CDR3 spells CSAIDESTDTQYF. CDR3 nucleotides: TGCAGTGCTATTGATGAGAGCACAGATACGCAGTATTTT.

This clonotype came up a few times. The chain recombines TRBV20-1 with TRBJ1-6; D unclear. This CDR3 has 14 residues. V was clipped by 5 bases and J by 5 bases, with 13 bases between them. Germline V gives CDR1 DFQATT, CDR2 SNEGSKA (reference sequence). Here the CDR3 reads CSAWAPGHNSPLHF. CDR3 bases: TGCAGTGCTTGGGCCCCGGGCCATAATTCACCCCTCCACTTT.

This clonotype has a handful of counts. At one boundary the junction diverges from the germline segment, which might be a read error. The V and J genes are TRBV7-7 and TRBJ2-2; D is ambiguous. The germline V gene has CDR1 SSHAT and CDR2 FNYEAQ (reference sequence). The CDR3 covers 13 residues. The CDR3 bases are TGTGCTAGCAGCTTTTTGGGCACCGGGGAGCTGTTTTTT. Translated, it gives CASSFLGTGELFF.

This clonotype was seen only a few times. The V call is TRBV9, the J call TRBJ2-1; D ambiguous. The germline V and J ends were trimmed by 3 bases and 9 bases, with 13 bases remaining between them. Germline V gene lookup returns CDR1 SGDLS and CDR2 YYNGEE. The CDR3 runs to 13 residues. This chain's CDR3 is CASSDPPSVEQFF. DNA of the CDR3: TGTGCCAGCAGCGACCCACCGTCGGTTGAGCAGTTCTTC.

This clonotype has ten or more counts. This chain joins TRBV29-1 and TRBJ2-7, with D possibly matching TRBD2 (6 bases). Germline CDR1 SQVTM, CDR2 ANQGSEA. Trimming took 6 bases from V and 3 from J, leaving 12 bases between them. This CDR3 has 12 residues. CDR3 bases: TGCAGCGTAGAACTAGCAAGCTACGAGCAGTACTTC. Its translation is CSVELASYEQYF.

The table lists this clonotype with a few counts. The chain recombines TRBV7-2 with TRBJ2-4; D is uncertain. Trimming took 1 base from V and 4 from J, leaving 17 bases between them. CDR1 and CDR2 (germline): SGHTA, FQGNSA. The CDR3 runs 17 residues. The CDR3 DNA is TGTGCCAGCAGCTTAGGTTCGGCAGCCCCATCTAAAAACATTCAGTACTTC. This sequence encodes CASSLGSAAPSKNIQYF.

This clonotype was picked up a small number of times. The final CDR3 position lacks the conserved phenylalanine or tryptophan, pointing to a likely read error. The chain joins TRBV4-3 to TRBJ2-7, with 10 bases fitting TRBD2. The germline V gene encodes CDR1 LGHNA and CDR2 YSLEER. This CDR3 comprises 16 residues. The J segment lost 2 bases and the V segment lost 1 base, leaving 5 bases of the junction unmatched. CDR3 nucleotides: TGCGCCAGCAGCCAAGGGACTAGCGGATACCCCTACGAGCAGTACTTG. Encoded protein: CASSQGTSGYPYEQYL.

This clonotype turned up a few times. This chain uses TRBV25-1 with TRBJ2-1; 10 positions agree with TRBD1. V gave up 7 bases and J gave up 7 bases; unmatched junction bases: 4. CDR3 length: 13 amino acids. The germline V gene has CDR1 MGHDK and CDR2 SYGVNS. CDR3 bases: TGTGCCAGCAAGGGACAGGGGAGAAATGAGCAGTTCTTC. Translating it yields CASKGQGRNEQFF.

The chain recombines TRBV20-1 with TRBJ2-2, with D perhaps matching TRBD2 (6 bases). CDR1 is DFQATT and CDR2 is SNEGSKA in the germline V gene (reference sequence). This CDR3 spans 15 amino acids. The V end lost 5 bases, the J end lost 4 bases, and 17 bases lay between the germline ends. DNA of the CDR3: TGCAGTGCTCATCCTGCGGGGCCGGGCACCGGGGAGCTGTTTTTT. Residues: CSAHPAGPGTGELFF.

The rearrangement uses TRBV28 and TRBJ2-1; D perhaps matches TRBD2 (6 bases). The CDR3 length is 16 residues. Germline assignment: CDR1 MDHEN and CDR2 SYDVKM. The germline V and J ends were trimmed by 3 bases and 6 bases, with 18 bases remaining between them. Written as DNA, the CDR3 is TGTGCCAGCAGTTTCTCACGACTAGATAAGCGCAATGAGCAGTTCTTC. It is translated as CASSFSRLDKRNEQFF.

This clonotype showed up just a few times. The chain links TRBV9 to TRBJ2-1; TRBD2 matches at 10 bases. V shed 0 bases, J shed 7 bases, and the junction held 7 bases outside the gene matches. This CDR3 spans 16 amino acids. Germline-derived CDR1 and CDR2 are SGDLS and YYNGEE. The CDR3 DNA sequence: TGTGCCAGCAGCGTAGCTCATCTAGCGGGGGCGAATGAGCAGTTCTTC. It yields the protein CASSVAHLAGANEQFF.

In this sample, this clonotype turned up many times. The CDR3 sequence: CSASAGGDPYEQYF. DNA for the CDR3: TGCAGTGCTAGCGCCGGCGGGGATCCCTACGAGCAGTACTTC. The chain links TRBV20-1 to TRBJ2-7, with D possibly being TRBD2 (6 bases). V was cut by 3 bases and J by 2 bases, with 14 bases left in between. The CDR3 covers 14 residues. CDR1 and CDR2 (germline): DFQATT, SNEGSKA (reference sequence).

This clonotype showed up just a few times. The chain couples TRBV9 to TRBJ2-1; 10 nucleotides line up with TRBD1. In germline, CDR1 is SGDLS, CDR2 YYNGEE. V dropped 0 bases and J dropped 5; count of bases not matched to a gene: 5. CDR3 length: 16 amino acids. The CDR3 loop is CASSVVGTGADNEQFF. The DNA for the CDR3 is TGTGCCAGCAGCGTAGTGGGGACAGGGGCGGACAATGAGCAGTTCTTC.